These 29 T cell receptor beta chains share one sample of origin, sequenced in a study of control samples from healthy donors and cancer patients (dated by TCRdb to 2018 to 2020). Libraries were made using the immunoSEQ multiplex PCR assay. Not all clones reach the TCRdb copy of this immuneACCESS table, which keeps in-frame sequences only. Checked studies attribute under half of the gap to unresolved V genes and leave the rest unexplained. This sample holds approximately 180,000 clones; 94% were observed only once. The ten largest clonotypes hold around 1.3% of the sample. The sample consisted of blood. The receptors stem from a woman younger than 30 in good health.

This clone was observed a single time. The chain combines TRBV7-9 with TRBJ1-3; 8 nucleotides align to TRBD1. V lost 2 bases and J lost 3; bases outside the gene matches: 3. This CDR3 is 15 amino acids long. The V gene's germline CDR1 is SEHNR and CDR2 FQNEAQ (reference sequence). CDR3 DNA sequence: TGTGCCAGCAGCTTATTGGGACAGGTTGGAAACACCATATATTTT. Its protein is CASSLLGQVGNTIYF. The full variable domain, in which reference TRBV7-9 and TRBJ1-3 provide the parts outside the CDR3, is DTGVSQNPRHKITKRGQNVTFRCDPISEHNRLYWYRQTLGQGPEFLTYFQNEAQLEKSRLLSDRFSAERPKGSFSTLEIQRTEQGDSAMYLCASSLLGQVGNTIYFGEGSWLTVV.

V usage is TRBV28 and J usage is TRBJ2-7, with D perhaps matching TRBD2 (5 bases). The V end was cut by 4 bases, the J end by 4 bases, with 8 bases between. Germline V gives CDR1 MDHEN, CDR2 SYDVKM. This CDR3 has 12 amino acids. The CDR3 DNA reads TGTGCCAGCAGTTCCGGGGTTTACGAGCAGTACTTC. The encoded protein is CASSSGVYEQYF.

The CDR3: CASSPGGTRERKLFF. For the CDR3, the DNA is TGCGCCAGCAGCCCGGGGGGGACACGGGAAAGAAAACTGTTTTTT. The chain uses TRBV5-1 and TRBJ1-4; D perhaps matches TRBD1 (6 bases). Trimming took off 4 bases at V and 10 bases at J, with 20 bases between the two ends. The CDR3 is 15 residues long. Germline CDR1 is SGHRS and CDR2 is YFSETQ. The full variable domain, with the rest looked up from reference TRBV5-1 and TRBJ1-4, is KAGVTQTPRYLIKTRGQQVTLSCSPISGHRSVSWYQQTPGQGLQFLFEYFSETQRNKGNFPGRFSGRQFSNSRSEMNVSTLELGDSALYLCASSPGGTRERKLFFGSGTQLSVL.

V is TRBV7-8 and J is TRBJ1-1, with 9 bases that match TRBD1. The CDR3 has 13 residues. Germline V CDR1 and CDR2: SGHVS, FQNEAQ. Trimming at V came to 1 base and at J to 8 bases, leaving 2 bases not matched to a gene. CDR3 sequence (DNA): TGTGCCAGCAGCTTAGACAGGGGGCGGGAAGCTTTCTTT. Its translation is CASSLDRGREAFF.

This clone has only one observation. The J gene is TRBJ1-1, the V gene TRBV5-6; D is undetermined. The CDR3 is 14 residues long. V gave up 0 bases and J gave up 3 bases, with 9 bases separating them. Per germline, CDR1 SGHDT and CDR2 YYEEEE. CDR3 sequence: CASSLGTVHTEAFF. The CDR3 nucleotides read TGTGCCAGCAGCTTGGGTACAGTACACACTGAAGCTTTCTTT.

The CDR3 coding sequence is TGTGCCAGCAGCTTGCGAGGCAGCTCCTACAATGAGCAGTTCTTC. Protein sequence: CASSLRGSSYNEQFF. The chain carries TRBV5-8 and TRBJ2-1; D is uncertain. This CDR3 region has 15 residues. Germline V gives CDR1 SGHTS, CDR2 YDEGEE. Between the trimmed V and J ends, which lost 1 base and 0 bases, there was a span of 8 bases.

This sequence joins TRBV6-2 or TRBV6-3 and TRBJ2-1; 8 nucleotides align to TRBD2. The CDR3 sequence is 16 residues long. Germline values: CDR1 MNHEY, CDR2 SVGEGT. V was pared by 2 bases and J by 5 bases, with 8 bases of the junction left unmatched. CDR3 protein: CASSYPSGGAHNEQFF. DNA of the CDR3: TGTGCCAGCAGTTACCCGTCGGGAGGGGCGCACAATGAGCAGTTCTTC.

The chain carries TRBV28 and TRBJ2-1; no reliable D call. The germline V and J ends were trimmed by 6 bases and 9 bases, with 9 bases remaining between them. CDR1 and CDR2 from the germline V gene are MDHEN and SYDVKM. CDR3 size: 11 residues. For the CDR3, the DNA is TGTGCCAGCAGCTTCGACGTTGAGCAGTTCTTC. It specifies CASSFDVEQFF. Filled out from reference TRBV28 and TRBJ2-1, the complete variable domain reads DVKVTQSSRYLVKRTGEKVFLECVQDMDHENMFWYRQDPGLGLRLIYFSYDVKMKEKGDIPEGYSVSREKKERFSLILESASTNQTSMYLCASSFDVEQFFGPGTRLTVL.

Comment on this clone: Other DNA variants within this sample encode the same CDR3. CDR3 in amino acids: CATSGTGYEQYF. The CDR3 nucleotides are TGTGCCACCAGCGGCACGGGGTACGAGCAGTACTTC. The chain combines TRBV15 with TRBJ2-7, with D possibly TRBD2 on 5 matching bases. Germline CDR1 and CDR2: LNHNV and YYDKDF (reference sequence). The CDR3 runs 12 residues. With 5 bases removed from V and 4 bases from J, the gap between germline ends came to 9 bases.

CDR3: CASSYLRNTDTQYF. The CDR3 DNA follows: TGTGCCAGCAGTTACCTGCGAAACACAGATACGCAGTATTTT. V gene TRBV6-6 combines with J gene TRBJ2-3; D gene uncertain. Looked up from germline, CDR1 is MNHNY and CDR2 is SVGAGI (reference sequence). The CDR3 runs to 14 residues. V lost 2 bases and J lost 2, with 8 bases in between.

This chain joins TRBV12-3 or TRBV12-4 and TRBJ1-2; the D is unclear. There are 13 residues in the CDR3. V lost 3 bases to trimming and J lost 5 bases, with 10 bases between them. The CDR3 protein is CASSFRFNYGYTF. CDR3 nucleotide sequence: TGTGCCAGCAGTTTCCGGTTTAATTATGGCTACACCTTC.

This clone was recorded once. One end of the junction varies from germline; a read error may be responsible. The chain combines TRBV19 with TRBJ1-2; possibly TRBD1 for D (6 bases). The CDR3 loop spans 18 amino acids. Germline CDR1 is LNHDA and CDR2 is SQIVND (reference sequence). DNA for the CDR3: TGCGCCAGTAGTAATAGGGGGGATTATGGGCAGGGTAACTATGGCTACACCTTC. Protein product: CASSNRGDYGQGNYGYTF.

This clone was observed once. The V gene is TRBV6-2 or TRBV6-3, the J gene TRBJ1-6; no firm D call. The CDR3 runs 14 residues. The germline V gene encodes CDR1 MNHEY and CDR2 SVGEGT. V was cut by 6 bases and J by 9 bases, with 15 bases left in between. The CDR3 region is CASSGGRISSPLHF. CDR3 DNA sequence: TGTGCCAGCAGCGGAGGACGGATAAGTTCACCCCTCCACTTT.

This clone was detected once. V and J are TRBV28 and TRBJ2-7; D is ambiguous. This CDR3 is built from 11 residues. Germline assignment: CDR1 MDHEN and CDR2 SYDVKM. V lost 8 bases and J lost 6, with 11 bases in between. This CDR3 reads CASLPPSEQYF. The DNA for the CDR3 is TGTGCCAGCCTCCCCCCAAGCGAGCAGTACTTC.

This chain links TRBV11-2 with TRBJ1-2; D remains unclear. Germline assignment: CDR1 SGHAT and CDR2 FQNNGV. Between the trimmed V and J ends, which lost 1 base and 4 bases, there was a span of 7 bases. This CDR3 has 13 amino acids. The CDR3 DNA sequence: TGTGCCAGCAGCTTAGGGCCGTCCTATGGCTACACCTTC. Amino acid sequence: CASSLGPSYGYTF.

This chain uses TRBV5-1 with TRBJ1-2; D is perhaps TRBD1 (5 bases). The CDR3 consists of 14 residues. Trimming removed 0 bases at V and 8 bases at J, with 14 bases between. Germline CDR1 and CDR2: SGHRS and YFSETQ. CDR3 residues: CASSLDRGIQGYTF. The DNA of the CDR3 is TGCGCCAGCAGCTTGGATCGGGGGATCCAAGGCTACACCTTC.

Comments on this clone: At one end, the junction sequence differs from germline, possibly due to a read error. The chain joins TRBV9 to TRBJ1-2; perhaps TRBD1 as D (6 bases). There are 12 residues in the CDR3. Germline-derived CDR1 and CDR2 are SGDLS and YYNGEE. In DNA, the CDR3 is TGTGCCAGCAGCCTAGGGGGTAATGGCTACGCCTTC. Its protein is CASSLGGNGYAF.

As concerns this clone: Other DNA variants within this sample encode the same CDR3. This sequence joins TRBV19 and TRBJ2-1; 10 bases agree with TRBD2. The CDR3 runs to 13 residues. Trimming removed 8 bases from V and 8 bases from J; junction bases left unmatched: 6. From germline, CDR1 is LNHDA and CDR2 SQIVND (reference sequence). CDR3 nucleotide sequence: TGTGCCAGTCGAAGCGGGGGGGCACATGAGCAGTTCTTC. This sequence encodes CASRSGGAHEQFF.

The gene calls are TRBV14 and TRBJ1-4; D perhaps matches TRBD1 (5 bases). The V gene's germline CDR1 is SGHDN and CDR2 FVKESK. The CDR3 loop spans 14 amino acids. V was trimmed by 4 bases and J by 10 bases, leaving 16 bases between them. The CDR3 coding sequence is TGTGCCAGCAGCCGAGGGACGCCCTTGGGAAAACTGTTTTTT. Amino acids: CASSRGTPLGKLFF.

This chain connects TRBV2 to TRBJ2-1, with TRBD1 as a possible D gene (6 bases). The CDR3 totals 16 residues. V shed 0 bases and J shed 0 bases, with 9 bases lying between them. Per the germline V gene, CDR1 is SNHLY and CDR2 is FYNNEI. DNA for the CDR3: TGTGCCAGCAGTGAAGCGTTAGGGGGCTCCTACAATGAGCAGTTCTTC. Residues: CASSEALGGSYNEQFF.

This clone appeared once. This chain joins TRBV7-9 and TRBJ1-1, with D uncertain. The V end lost 2 bases, the J end lost 1 base, and 8 bases lay between the germline ends. The CDR3 has 14 residues. Germline V gene data show CDR1 as SEHNR and CDR2 as FQNEAQ (reference sequence). The chain's CDR3 is CASSLSRKNTEAFF. In DNA form, the CDR3 reads TGTGCCAGCAGCTTATCCAGGAAGAACACTGAAGCTTTCTTT.

This chain links TRBV15 with TRBJ1-5, with D perhaps TRBD1 (5 bases). Germline V gene data show CDR1 as LNHNV and CDR2 as YYDKDF (reference sequence). There are 14 residues in the CDR3. The V and J ends lost 3 bases and 4 bases respectively, with 10 bases between them. The DNA of the CDR3 is TGTGCCACCAGCAGGGAACAGGCAAATCAGCCCCAGCATTTT. Protein product: CATSREQANQPQHF. Combining the CDR3 with reference TRBV15 and TRBJ1-5 gives the whole variable domain DAMVIQNPRYQVTQFGKPVTLSCSQTLNHNVMYWYQQKSSQAPKLLFHYYDKDFNNEADTPDNFQSRRPNTSFCFLDIRSPGLGDTAMYLCATSREQANQPQHFGDGTRLSIL.

The CDR3 is CSVEIGSDNEQFF. CDR3 nucleotides: TGCAGCGTTGAGATCGGGTCCGACAATGAGCAGTTCTTC. The chain couples TRBV29-1 to TRBJ2-1, with D unclear. The germline V gene has CDR1 SQVTM and CDR2 ANQGSEA. V was cut by 3 bases and J by 5 bases, with 11 bases left in between. The CDR3 has 13 residues.

The V and J genes are TRBV5-1 and TRBJ1-4; D remains unclear. In germline, CDR1 is SGHRS, CDR2 YFSETQ. The V gene lost 5 bases and the J gene lost 7 bases, with 9 bases spanning the gap. This CDR3 has 12 amino acids. This chain's CDR3 is CASSPGPEKLFF. CDR3 in DNA: TGCGCCAGCAGTCCTGGACCTGAAAAACTGTTTTTT. The full variable domain, completed using reference TRBV5-1 and TRBJ1-4, is KAGVTQTPRYLIKTRGQQVTLSCSPISGHRSVSWYQQTPGQGLQFLFEYFSETQRNKGNFPGRFSGRQFSNSRSEMNVSTLELGDSALYLCASSPGPEKLFFGSGTQLSVL.

J is TRBJ1-6 and V is TRBV27; tentative D call: TRBD1 (5 bases). V dropped 3 bases and J dropped 10 bases, with 7 bases sitting between them. The CDR3 extends over 12 amino acids. CDR1 is MNHEY and CDR2 is SMNVEV in the germline V gene (reference sequence). CDR3 nucleotide sequence: TGTGCCAGCAGTTTGGGGCTCTCACCCCTCCACTTT. Protein product: CASSLGLSPLHF.

This clone has only one observation. This chain links TRBV18 with TRBJ2-3, with D possibly TRBD2 on 6 matching bases. CDR3 size: 14 residues. Trimming shortened V by 3 bases and J by 2 bases, and 9 bases separated the two germline ends. Germline V gives CDR1 KGHSH, CDR2 LQKENI. The CDR3 bases are TGTGCCAGCTCACCCCGGAGGGACACAGATACGCAGTATTTT. It translates to CASSPRRDTDTQYF.

This chain joins TRBV6-2 or TRBV6-3 and TRBJ1-5; D ambiguous. V lost 2 bases, J lost 0 bases, and 14 bases lay in between. Germline CDR1 is MNHEY and CDR2 is SVGEGT. This CDR3 contains 17 residues. The CDR3 coding sequence is TGTGCCAGCAGTTACGGTCAGAATCTTTATAGCAATCAGCCCCAGCATTTT. Residues: CASSYGQNLYSNQPQHF.

This chain joins TRBV4-2 and TRBJ1-2; D is unclear. The CDR3 is 15 residues long. The V end lost 1 base, the J end lost 2 bases, and 11 bases lay between the germline ends. Germline values: CDR1 LGHNA, CDR2 YNFKEQ. This chain's CDR3 is CASSQGPTLNYGYTF. The CDR3, as DNA: TGTGCCAGCAGCCAAGGGCCGACCTTGAACTATGGCTACACCTTC.

V is TRBV19 and J is TRBJ1-1; TRBD1 is a possible D gene (6 bases). Trimming shortened V by 5 bases and J by 1 base, and 14 bases separated the two germline ends. This CDR3 contains 15 residues. Germline V CDR1 and CDR2: LNHDA, SQIVND (reference sequence). The CDR3 reads CASSLTVGGNTEAFF. The CDR3 DNA reads as TGTGCCAGTAGTTTAACGGTAGGGGGGAACACTGAAGCTTTCTTT.